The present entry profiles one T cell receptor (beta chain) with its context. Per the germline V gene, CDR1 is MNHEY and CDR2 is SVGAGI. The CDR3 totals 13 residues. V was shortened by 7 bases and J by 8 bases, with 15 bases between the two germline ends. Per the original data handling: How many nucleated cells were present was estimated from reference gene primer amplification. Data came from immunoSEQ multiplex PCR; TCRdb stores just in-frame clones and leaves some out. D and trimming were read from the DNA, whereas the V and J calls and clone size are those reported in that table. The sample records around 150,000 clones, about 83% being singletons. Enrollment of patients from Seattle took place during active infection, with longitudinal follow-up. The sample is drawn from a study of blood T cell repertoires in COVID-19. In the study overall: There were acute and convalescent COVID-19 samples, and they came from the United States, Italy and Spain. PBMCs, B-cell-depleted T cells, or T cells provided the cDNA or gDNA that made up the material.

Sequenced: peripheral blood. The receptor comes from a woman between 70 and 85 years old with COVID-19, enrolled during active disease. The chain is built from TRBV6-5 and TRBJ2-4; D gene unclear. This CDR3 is CASTNPESHIQYF. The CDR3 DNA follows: TGTGCCAGCACCAACCCCGAGAGCCACATTCAGTACTTC.